The rows below give T cell receptor beta chains drawn from one sample of a study of blood T cell repertoires in COVID-19. Using immunoSEQ multiplex PCR, the repertoire was profiled, and TCRdb retains in-frame clones only, with some absent. There are about 38,000 clones in the sample; less than 90% occur only once, and 1.5% to 2% lies in the top ten. Sequenced: peripheral blood. The receptors were sampled from a man in his 60s with COVID-19, enrolled during active disease. CDR3s include the opening cysteine and the closing phenylalanine or tryptophan. A D gene is named only where the DNA matches it firmly. Some rows have no size entry. The others give once, few or many, or a class for an expanded clone.

once | TRBJ2-1 | TRBV28 | NA | TGTGCCAGCAGACCCCCACCGCGGCAGAAAACCTACAATGAGCAGTTCTTC | CASRPPPRQKTYNEQFF
NA | TRBJ2-2 | TRBV4-1 | NA | TGCGCCAGCAGCATCGGGCAGGGCACCGGGGAGCTGTTTTTT | CASSIGQGTGELFF
NA | TRBJ1-1 | TRBV24-1 | NA | TGTGCCACCAGTGAGGGCCCGTGGACTGAAGCTTTCTTT | CATSEGPWTEAFF
NA | TRBJ2-2 | TRBV9 | NA | TGTGCCAGCAGCTTCCCCGGGGGACAGCTATCTAACACCGGGGAGCTGTTTTTT | CASSFPGGQLSNTGELFF
few | TRBJ1-2 | TRBV19 | NA | TGTGCCAGTAGTATTCAGAACTATGGCTACACCTTC | CASSIQNYGYTF
NA | TRBJ2-3 | TRBV7-9 | NA | TGTGCCAGCAGCTTACGGGGGGCTACAGATACGCAGTATTTT | CASSLRGATDTQYF
NA | TRBJ2-2 | TRBV3-1/TRBV3-2 | TRBD2 | TGTGCCAGCAGCTCCCGACTAGCGGGAGGGCCGACCACCGGGGAGCTGTTTTTT | CASSSRLAGGPTTGELFF
NA | TRBJ1-2 | TRBV11-2 | NA | TGTGCCAGCAGCCCCAGGGTGGGGGGGCAGGGTGGCTACACCTTC | CASSPRVGGQGGYTF
NA | TRBJ2-5 | TRBV9 | NA | TGTGCCAGCAGCATATCTACCAGGCAAGAGACCCAGTACTTC | CASSISTRQETQYF
NA | TRBJ2-3 | TRBV28 | TRBD2 | TGTGCCAGCACCCGGGGGGGGCCTACAGATACGCAGTATTTT | CASTRGGPTDTQYF
NA | TRBJ1-3 | TRBV6-5 | NA | TGTGCCAGCAGTTATACGGGGGGCTCAGGAAACACCATATATTTT | CASSYTGGSGNTIYF
once | TRBJ2-7 | TRBV11-2 | NA | TGTGCCAGCAGCTTAGATCTCGGCAGGGGCTACTACGAGCAGTACTTC | CASSLDLGRGYYEQYF
NA | TRBJ1-1 | TRBV12-3/TRBV12-4 | NA | TGTGCCAGCAGTTTCAGGGTAACTGAAGCTTTCTTT | CASSFRVTEAFF
NA | TRBJ2-7 | TRBV9 | NA | TGTGCCAGCAGCGCGGAGGTAACGGGTTACGAGCAGTACTTC | CASSAEVTGYEQYF
NA | TRBJ1-5 | TRBV3-1/TRBV3-2 | NA | TGTGCCAGCAGCCAAGTGGCGGGGAAGGGTCAGCCCCAGCATTTT | CASSQVAGKGQPQHF
NA | TRBJ1-2 | TRBV30 | NA | TGTGCCTGGAGAGACAGGCTAGCTAACTATGGCTACACCTTC | CAWRDRLANYGYTF
NA | TRBJ2-3 | TRBV5-1 | NA | TGCGCCAGCAGGCCAGGGGCCACTAGCACAGATACGCAGTATTTT | CASRPGATSTDTQYF
NA | TRBJ1-6 | TRBV3-1/TRBV3-2 | NA | TGTGCCAGCAGCCCCACGGGTGGCTATAATTCACCCCTCCACTTT | CASSPTGGYNSPLHF
NA | TRBJ1-2 | TRBV5-1 | NA | TGCGCCAGCAGCTTCCAGGACTCTAACTATGGCTACACCTTC | CASSFQDSNYGYTF
NA | TRBJ2-5 | TRBV6-5 | NA | TGTGCCAGCAGTTACTCTTCCTTTCTGGAGACCCAGTACTTC | CASSYSSFLETQYF
NA | TRBJ2-3 | TRBV5-6 | TRBD2 | TGTGCCAGCAGCCCCCTATTTGGGACTAGCGGGAGGAAGGCAGATACGCAGTATTTT | CASSPLFGTSGRKADTQYF
NA | TRBJ2-5 | TRBV29-1 | TRBD2 | TGCAGCGTCACGACTAGCGGGTCGCGGCGGGAGACCCAGTACTTC | CSVTTSGSRRETQYF
NA | TRBJ2-2 | TRBV7-3 | NA | TGTGCCAGCAGAATCGGACAGACAAACACCGGGGAGCTGTTTTTT | CASRIGQTNTGELFF
NA | TRBJ2-3 | TRBV19 | TRBD2 | TGTGCCAGTAGTATGAGGGCTAGCGGGAGTCAAGATACGCAGTATTTT | CASSMRASGSQDTQYF
NA | TRBJ2-5 | TRBV5-6 | NA | TGTGCCAGCAGCTTGAACAGGGTGTTAGAGACCCAGTACTTC | CASSLNRVLETQYF
NA | TRBJ2-3 | TRBV7-8 | NA | TGTGCCAGCAGCTTAGGTCTACGCACAGATACGCAGTATTTT | CASSLGLRTDTQYF
NA | TRBJ2-4 | TRBV7-9 | TRBD1 | TGTGCCAGCAGCTCAGGGGACAGGGAATACATTCAGTACTTC | CASSSGDREYIQYF
NA | TRBJ1-2 | TRBV6-2/TRBV6-3 | TRBD1 | TGTGCCAGCAGCAATCCGGGACAGAACTATGGCTACACCTTC | CASSNPGQNYGYTF
few | TRBJ1-4 | TRBV6-5 | TRBD1 | TGTGCCAGCAGTCAACCAGGGGGCCCTAATGAAAAACTGTTTTTT | CASSQPGGPNEKLFF
few | TRBJ2-7 | TRBV19 | TRBD1 | TGTGCCAGTAGTCCTAAGGGACAGGCCCACTACGAGCAGTACTTC | CASSPKGQAHYEQYF
NA | TRBJ1-4 | TRBV30 | NA | TGTGCCGGGACTTCAACTAATGAAAAACTGTTTTTT | CAGTSTNEKLFF
NA | TRBJ1-3 | TRBV19 | TRBD1 | TGTGCCAGTAGTCATGGACAGGGGTTAACTGGAAACACCATATATTTT | CASSHGQGLTGNTIYF
NA | TRBJ1-1 | TRBV10-3 | NA | TGTGCCATCAGTTTGACAGGGAACACTGAAGCTTTCTTT | CAISLTGNTEAFF
NA | TRBJ2-1 | TRBV11-2 | NA | TGTGCCAGCAGCCTGCGGAATGAGCAGTTCTTC | CASSLRNEQFF
NA | TRBJ2-7 | TRBV29-1 | TRBD1 | TGCAGCGTTGAAGGGACAGGGGAATCCTACGAGCAGTACTTC | CSVEGTGESYEQYF
once | TRBJ1-5 | TRBV6-2/TRBV6-3 | TRBD1 | TGTGCCAGCAGTAACGGACAGGCGATGAGCAATCAGCCCCAGCATTTT | CASSNGQAMSNQPQHF
NA | TRBJ2-2 | TRBV28 | TRBD1 | TGTGCCAGCAGTTCGACCGGGACAGGAGCCGGGGAGCTGTTTTTT | CASSSTGTGAGELFF
NA | TRBJ1-2 | TRBV5-8 | TRBD1 | TGTGCCAGCAGCTTGACCTCCGGGACAGCTAACTATGGCTACACCTTC | CASSLTSGTANYGYTF
NA | TRBJ1-5 | TRBV5-5 | NA | TGTGCCAGCAGCCCCGCGGGGGGCAATCAGCCCCAGCATTTT | CASSPAGGNQPQHF
NA | TRBJ2-3 | TRBV19 | NA | TGTGCCAGTAGTTTAACCGGGACTCCCGGCACAGATACGCAGTATTTT | CASSLTGTPGTDTQYF
NA | TRBJ1-2 | TRBV19 | TRBD1 | TGTGCCAGTAGTACGCGACAGGGTGGCTACACCTTC | CASSTRQGGYTF
NA | TRBJ2-7 | TRBV21-1 | NA | TGTGCCAGCAGCAAAATTAGCGGGAGCTACGAGCAGTACTTC | CASSKISGSYEQYF
once | TRBJ2-2 | TRBV4-3 | NA | TGCGCCAGCAGCCCCGAGGGTACACGGGTTCCCGGGGAGCTGTTTTTT | CASSPEGTRVPGELFF
once | TRBJ2-3 | TRBV6-1 | TRBD2 | TGTGCCAGCAGTGAAGCCTTCGGGACTAGGGCAGATACGCAGTATTTT | CASSEAFGTRADTQYF
NA | TRBJ2-3 | TRBV14 | TRBD1 | TGTGCCAGCAGCCGAGCGCAGGGGGCGGCAGATACGCAGTATTTT | CASSRAQGAADTQYF
NA | TRBJ2-2 | TRBV12-5 | NA | TGTGCTAGTGGTTTGGGGGGCGTAAACACCGGGGAGCTGTTTTTT | CASGLGGVNTGELFF
NA | TRBJ1-5 | TRBV5-1 | TRBD1 | TGCGCCAGCAGCTTGTTCGGACAGGTGGATCAGCCCCAGCATTTT | CASSLFGQVDQPQHF
NA | TRBJ1-6 | TRBV3-1/TRBV3-2 | NA | TGTGCCAGCAGCCATATCACTCAAAGCTCCTATAATTCACCCCTCCACTTT | CASSHITQSSYNSPLHF
few | TRBJ1-6 | TRBV6-2/TRBV6-3 | NA | TGTGCCAGCAGTTACAGGGAGCAGCAAACCCCGGCCCTCCACTTT | CASSYREQQTPALHF
few | TRBJ1-1 | TRBV2 | NA | TGTGCCAGCACCCAGGGGTCTAACACTGAAGCTTTCTTT | CASTQGSNTEAFF
once | TRBJ2-5 | TRBV7-2 | NA | TGTGCCAGCAGCTTAGACACGGGATCCCGCGGGTCCCAGTACTTC | CASSLDTGSRGSQYF
NA | TRBJ2-5 | TRBV28 | NA | TGTGCCAGCAGCCTCCTCGGACAGCTCCAAGAGACCCAGTACTTC | CASSLLGQLQETQYF
NA | TRBJ2-1 | TRBV7-7 | TRBD2 | TGTGCCAGCAGCCTCGGGACTAGTATTTCCTACAATGAGCAGTTCTTC | CASSLGTSISYNEQFF
NA | TRBJ2-1 | TRBV4-2 | TRBD2 | TGTGCCAGCAGCCAAGATCGGCTAGCGGGCCTTTTGTTCTTC | CASSQDRLAGLLFF
NA | TRBJ1-2 | TRBV4-2 | TRBD1 | TGTGCCAGCAGCCAAGAGGGTCAACAGGGGGCGTCACGTGGCTACACCTTC | CASSQEGQQGASRGYTF
NA | TRBJ1-3 | TRBV28 | NA | TGTGCCAGCAGTAGGGCCGGGGGGCGAAGAGGAAACACCATATATTTT | CASSRAGGRRGNTIYF
NA | TRBJ2-3 | TRBV27 | TRBD1 | TGTGCCAGCAGTTTATCGGACAGGGGCACAGATACGCAGTATTTT | CASSLSDRGTDTQYF
once | TRBJ1-1 | TRBV29-1 | NA | TGCAGCGTTGAAGGTTTACGGGGCACTGAAGCTTTCTTT | CSVEGLRGTEAFF
NA | TRBJ1-1 | TRBV18 | NA | TGTGCCAGCTCACCAGGCATTCGTAGTAGCGAAGCTTTCTTT | CASSPGIRSSEAFF